These 23 T cell receptor beta chains originate from one sample sequenced in a study of shared T cell receptors in the human thymus. The repertoire was sequenced with immunoSEQ multiplex PCR; TCRdb's copy has only in-frame clones and lacks some. The sample consists of roughly 500,000 clones, approximately 80% of them appearing once. The sample was also reused in another study, on human thymus T cells.

Input material: thymocytes. Receptor source: a boy under two years old with a congenital heart defect.

This clone was detected once. The chain couples TRBV7-6 to TRBJ2-1, with TRBD2 matching 12 bases. Germline-derived CDR1 and CDR2 are SGHVS and FNYEAQ. V shed 4 bases, J shed 2 bases, and the junction held 0 bases outside the gene matches. This CDR3 has 15 amino acids. CDR3 in amino acids: CASSSSGRAYNEQFF. In nucleotides, the CDR3 is TGTGCCAGCAGCTCTAGCGGGAGGGCCTACAATGAGCAGTTCTTC.

The rearrangement uses TRBV12-5 and TRBJ2-2; possibly TRBD2 for D (6 bases). There are 17 residues in the CDR3. V lost 7 bases, J lost 7 bases, and 25 bases lay in between. CDR1 and CDR2 from the germline V gene are LGHNT and FRNRAP. The CDR3 sequence is CASADNRDSDAGGELFF. The CDR3 coding sequence is TGTGCTAGTGCCGACAACCGGGACTCCGATGCGGGCGGGGAGCTGTTTTTT. The full variable domain, rest sourced from reference TRBV12-5 and TRBJ2-2, is DARVTQTPRHKVTEMGQEVTMRCQPILGHNTVFWYRQTMMQGLELLAYFRNRAPLDDSGMPKDRFSAEMPDATLATLKIQPSEPRDSAVYFCASADNRDSDAGGELFFGEGSRLTVL.

This clone turned up a few times. This chain connects TRBV5-8 to TRBJ2-5; D perhaps matches TRBD2 (5 bases). This CDR3 has 15 residues. V was trimmed by 0 bases and J by 5 bases, leaving 14 bases between them. The germline gives CDR1 SGHTS, CDR2 YDEGEE. The CDR3 here is CASSLGHGVNETQYF. The CDR3 DNA reads TGTGCCAGCAGCTTGGGTCACGGGGTAAACGAGACCCAGTACTTC.

The chain carries TRBV6-1 and TRBJ1-1, with D maybe TRBD1 (5 bases). V was shortened by 2 bases and J by 6 bases, with 19 bases between the two germline ends. The CDR3 extends over 16 amino acids. Germline V CDR1 and CDR2: MNHNS, SASEGT. The CDR3 loop is CASSELGHPLGAEAFF. The CDR3 coding sequence is TGTGCCAGCAGTGAATTAGGACACCCCTTGGGCGCTGAAGCTTTCTTT.

V and J are TRBV7-9 and TRBJ2-7, with 9 bases identical to TRBD2. Trimming took 1 base from V and 2 from J; bases not matched to a gene: 15. The CDR3 runs to 19 residues. Germline assignment: CDR1 SEHNR and CDR2 FQNEAQ (reference sequence). CDR3 protein: CASSLGTAKLGGRAYEQYF. In nucleotides, the CDR3 is TGTGCCAGCAGCTTAGGAACGGCAAAATTGGGCGGGAGGGCCTACGAGCAGTACTTC.

The rearrangement links TRBV27 to TRBJ2-5; the D gene is possibly TRBD1 (5 bases). V lost 6 bases and J lost 2, with 7 bases in between. The CDR3 is 12 residues long. Germline V gene data show CDR1 as MNHEY and CDR2 as SMNVEV (reference sequence). The CDR3 is CASSDRQETQYF. In DNA, the CDR3 is TGTGCCAGCAGCGACAGACAAGAGACCCAGTACTTC.

The chain joins TRBV5-1 to TRBJ2-7, with D perhaps matching TRBD2 (6 bases). V lost 4 bases to trimming and J lost 9 bases, with 17 bases between them. CDR3 size: 13 residues. Looked up from germline, CDR1 is SGHRS and CDR2 is YFSETQ. This CDR3 reads CASSRYGAGGQYF. The CDR3 DNA follows: TGCGCCAGCAGCCGGTACGGCGCCGGGGGGCAGTACTTC.

J is TRBJ2-1 and V is TRBV4-2, with 9 bases identical to TRBD2. V lost 4 bases and J lost 0; bases outside the gene matches: 10. Germline CDR1 is LGHNA and CDR2 is YNFKEQ. The CDR3 covers 18 residues. The DNA for the CDR3 is TGTGCCAGCAGCCGCAGACATGGCGGGGGGGGCTCCTACAATGAGCAGTTCTTC. Translation gives CASSRRHGGGGSYNEQFF.

The chain has TRBV2 and TRBJ2-4; weak D call: TRBD2 (6 bases). Trimming shortened V by 11 bases and J by 7 bases, and 18 bases separated the two germline ends. The CDR3 contains 13 residues. CDR1 and CDR2 from the germline V gene are SNHLY and FYNNEI. The CDR3 sequence: CALEVAGKNIQYF. CDR3 nucleotides: TGTGCCTTGGAGGTGGCGGGAAAGAACATTCAGTACTTC.

The CDR3 sequence: CASSPTQGGYEQYF. The CDR3 nucleotides read TGTGCCAGCTCACCCACTCAGGGGGGCTACGAGCAGTACTTC. The rearrangement joins TRBV18 to TRBJ2-7; tentative D call: TRBD1 (7 bases). Germline values: CDR1 KGHSH, CDR2 LQKENI. The V gene lost 3 bases and the J gene lost 3 bases, with 12 bases spanning the gap. CDR3 length equals 14 residues.

The J gene is TRBJ2-1, the V gene TRBV4-3; 10 nucleotides align to TRBD2. The CDR3 spans 18 residues. Per germline, CDR1 LGHNA and CDR2 YSLEER. V shed 0 bases, J shed 5 bases, and the junction held 10 bases outside the gene matches. The chain's CDR3 is CASSQELLAGDEDNEQFF. Here the CDR3 DNA reads TGCGCCAGCAGCCAAGAGTTGCTAGCGGGAGATGAAGACAATGAGCAGTTCTTC.

Only a few counts were recorded for this clone. V gene TRBV30 combines with J gene TRBJ1-1, with TRBD1 as a possible D gene (6 bases). V was shortened by 3 bases and J by 11 bases, with 25 bases between the two germline ends. CDR1 and CDR2 (germline): GTSNPN, SVGIG (reference sequence). The CDR3 has 15 amino acids. CDR3 DNA sequence: TGTGCCTGGAGAACAATCGGCGCCAGACAGGTAGGGGCTTTCTTT. This sequence encodes CAWRTIGARQVGAFF.

The V call is TRBV6-5, the J call TRBJ1-1; 7 bases fit TRBD1. Losses at the gene ends were 2 bases for V and 3 bases for J; bases not matched to a gene: 3. The CDR3 consists of 14 residues. Germline V gene data show CDR1 as MNHEY and CDR2 as SVGAGI. CDR3 nucleotide sequence: TGTGCCAGCAGTTACAGGGGGCGATACACTGAAGCTTTCTTT. Translation gives CASSYRGRYTEAFF.

This clone was recorded a few times. V is TRBV5-1 and J is TRBJ2-1; 9 nucleotides line up with TRBD1. The CDR3 has 15 amino acids. The germline CDR1 and CDR2 sequences are SGHRS and YFSETQ. The ends lost 4 bases at V and 5 bases at J; junction bases unmatched: 7. The CDR3 region has the DNA TGCGCCAGCAGCAAAGGGACAGGGCGCGACAATGAGCAGTTCTTC. This sequence encodes CASSKGTGRDNEQFF.

The gene calls are TRBV6-1 and TRBJ1-5; possibly TRBD1 for D (6 bases). V was shortened by 2 bases and J by 1 base, with 18 bases between the two germline ends. From germline, CDR1 is MNHNS and CDR2 SASEGT. CDR3 size: 18 residues. Here the CDR3 DNA reads TGTGCCAGCAGTGAAACCTACAGGGCTCACCGAAGCAATCAGCCCCAGCATTTT. This gives the protein CASSETYRAHRSNQPQHF.

V gene TRBV10-2 combines with J gene TRBJ2-5; 8 nucleotides line up with TRBD1. Germline assignment: CDR1 WSHSY and CDR2 SAAADI. The V gene end was trimmed by 8 bases and the J gene end by 9 bases; junction bases not matched to a gene: 5. This CDR3 has 11 residues. The CDR3 is CASLDRGAQYF. The CDR3 coding sequence is TGCGCCAGCCTTGACAGGGGTGCCCAGTACTTC.

The rearrangement uses TRBV7-2 and TRBJ2-7, with D hard to call. The CDR3 loop spans 15 amino acids. Trimming removed 1 base at V and 4 bases at J, with 14 bases between. Germline V gene sequence: CDR1 SGHTA, CDR2 FQGNSA. The CDR3 sequence is CASSLESTGQYEQYF. CDR3 in DNA: TGTGCCAGCAGCTTAGAATCTACGGGTCAGTACGAGCAGTACTTC.

The rearrangement joins TRBV18 to TRBJ2-7, with 12 bases matching TRBD1. Per germline, CDR1 KGHSH and CDR2 LQKENI. This CDR3 has 14 amino acids. J lost 6 bases, V lost 3 bases, and 3 bases had no gene match. The CDR3 sequence is CASSPGQGAREQYF. CDR3 nucleotide sequence: TGTGCCAGCTCACCGGGACAGGGGGCGCGCGAGCAGTACTTC.

Turning to this clone: One end of the junction does not line up with germline, which may come from a read error. The same CDR3 is also encoded by other DNA sequences in this sample. The V call is TRBV4-1, the J call TRBJ2-7, with 8 bases matching TRBD2. Germline values: CDR1 MGHRA, CDR2 YSYEKL. The CDR3 runs to 16 residues. CDR3 amino acids: CASSQSREGTSYEQYF. CDR3 coding DNA: TGCGCTAGCAGCCAATCCCGGGAGGGGACCTCCTACGAGCAGTACTTC.

This chain joins TRBV6-5 and TRBJ1-1; 8 nucleotides agree with TRBD1. Germline values: CDR1 MNHEY, CDR2 SVGAGI. J gave up 7 bases and V 0 bases, and 4 bases lay outside the gene matches. There are 14 residues in the CDR3. The CDR3 loop is CASSYSTGAYEAFF. In nucleotides, the CDR3 is TGTGCCAGCAGTTACTCGACAGGGGCTTATGAAGCTTTCTTT.

The chain recombines TRBV18 with TRBJ2-7, with 9 bases fitting TRBD2. CDR1 is KGHSH, CDR2 LQKENI, per germline. Trimming cost V 5 bases and J 2 bases; bases outside gene matches: 13. CDR3 size: 17 residues. The CDR3 region has the DNA TGTGCCAGCTCAGGTAGCGCGGGAGGGCCGGGGACCTACGAGCAGTACTTC. Translation gives CASSGSAGGPGTYEQYF.

In DNA, the CDR3 is TGTGCCAGTATAGGGGGTAGCGGGAGGCTCAATGAGCAGTTCTTC. Protein product: CASIGGSGRLNEQFF. The rearrangement links TRBV19 to TRBJ2-1; 10 positions match TRBD2. CDR3 length equals 15 residues. CDR1 and CDR2 (germline): LNHDA, SQIVND (reference sequence). With 7 bases clipped from V and 6 bases from J, the junction kept 9 bases outside the gene matches.

This chain connects TRBV4-2 to TRBJ2-1; D perhaps matches TRBD2 (5 bases). CDR3 length equals 17 residues. The V and J ends lost 4 bases and 0 bases respectively, with 16 bases between them. Germline values: CDR1 LGHNA, CDR2 YNFKEQ. The CDR3 DNA follows: TGTGCCAGCAGCCGACTAAACGACTACCACTCCTACAATGAGCAGTTCTTC. It codes for CASSRLNDYHSYNEQFF.